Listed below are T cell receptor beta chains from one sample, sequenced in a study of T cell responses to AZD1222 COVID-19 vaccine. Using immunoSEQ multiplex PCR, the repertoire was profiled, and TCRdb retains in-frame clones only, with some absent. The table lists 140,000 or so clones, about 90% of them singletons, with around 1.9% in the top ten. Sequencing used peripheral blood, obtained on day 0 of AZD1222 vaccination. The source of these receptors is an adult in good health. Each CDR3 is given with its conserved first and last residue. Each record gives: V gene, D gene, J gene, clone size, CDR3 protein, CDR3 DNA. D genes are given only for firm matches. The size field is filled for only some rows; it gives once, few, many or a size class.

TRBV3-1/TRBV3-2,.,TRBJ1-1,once,CASSQGQYTEAFF,TGTGCCAGCAGCCAAGGTCAGTACACTGAAGCTTTCTTT
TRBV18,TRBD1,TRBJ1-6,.,CASSPRTGDSPLHF,TGTGCCAGCTCACCTAGGACAGGGGACTCACCCCTCCACTTT
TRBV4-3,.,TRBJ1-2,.,CASSQDLRQVVNYGYTF,TGCGCCAGCAGCCAAGACTTACGGCAGGTGGTAAACTATGGCTACACCTTC
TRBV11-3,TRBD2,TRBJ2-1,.,CASSLGVAGSNEQFF,TGTGCCAGCAGCTTAGGGGTAGCGGGGAGCAATGAGCAGTTCTTC
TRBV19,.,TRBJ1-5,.,CASSFGQTNQPQHF,TGTGCCAGTAGTTTCGGACAGACGAATCAGCCCCAGCATTTT
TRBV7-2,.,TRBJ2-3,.,CASSGGRTDTQYF,TGTGCCAGCAGCGGGGGCCGCACAGATACGCAGTATTTT
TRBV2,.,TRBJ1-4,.,CASSVNAGTNEKLFF,TGTGCCAGCAGTGTCAACGCGGGAACTAATGAAAAACTGTTTTTT
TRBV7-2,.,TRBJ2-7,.,CASSLPTGKVGEQYF,TGTGCCAGCAGCTTACCGACAGGAAAGGTAGGAGAGCAGTACTTC
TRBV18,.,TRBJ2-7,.,CASSPGNRDEQYF,TGTGCCAGCTCACCGGGTAACAGGGACGAGCAGTACTTC
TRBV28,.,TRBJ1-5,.,CASSFGRGVNQPQHF,TGTGCCAGCAGTTTCGGGAGGGGCGTTAATCAGCCCCAGCATTTT